Included here is one TCR beta chain sequence, with context. Unsorted PBMC DNA was run through sequencing on ten immunoSEQ deep assay plates. The protocol was immunoSEQ multiplex PCR, while the TCRdb copy is restricted to in-frame clones and leaves out a portion. Found here are roughly 490,000 clones, 70% to 85% of them singletons; the top ten hold over 9.5%. The CDR3 loop spans 15 amino acids. V lost 6 bases, J lost 0 bases, and 15 bases lay in between. Per germline, CDR1 LNHNV and CDR2 YYDKDF (reference sequence). These data are taken from a study of shared clonotypes between healthy human individuals. There were only Caucasian adults among the donors, and all lived in Nashville, Tennessee.

V and J are TRBV15 and TRBJ2-7; possible D gene TRBD1, 6 bases. Sequenced sample: PBMCs. The TCR sequence derives from a middle-aged woman in good health. Some clones in this sample may be carry-over from other donors' samples. The CDR3 loop reads CATRPGQSVSYEQYF. The CDR3 region has the DNA TGTGCCACCAGGCCGGGACAATCCGTCTCCTACGAGCAGTACTTC.